This TCR beta chain stems from a study of blood T cells in healthy people across ages. Overall study results and limits: The study regarded diversity estimates from one million T cells as underestimates.

The V gene's germline CDR1 is ENHRY and CDR2 SYGVKD. The length of the CDR3 is 16 residues. With V trimmed by 4 bases and J by 3 bases, 3 bases remained unmatched. Ten milliliters of peripheral blood were drawn from each donor. This clonotype has a handful of counts. Its antigen is unidentified. The authors ran a second PCR of about 7 to 11 cycles using a sample-barcoded 5' primer and a J-beta primer mix. Each sample provided no less than 3 million CDR3-containing paired-end reads. TCRdb independently ran MiXCR on the 5' RACE reads; one entry per CDR3 protein. The sample carries approximately 1,000,000 distinct CDR3 sequences, 30% to 40% recorded once.

The chain couples TRBV10-3 to TRBJ2-3, with TRBD2 matching over 14 bases. The source is a man in his late teens or twenties in good health. Sequenced: blood. CDR3 sequence: CAISGGTSGGTDTQYF. CDR3 nucleotide sequence: TGTGCCATCAGTGGGGGGACTAGCGGGGGTACAGATACGCAGTATTTT.